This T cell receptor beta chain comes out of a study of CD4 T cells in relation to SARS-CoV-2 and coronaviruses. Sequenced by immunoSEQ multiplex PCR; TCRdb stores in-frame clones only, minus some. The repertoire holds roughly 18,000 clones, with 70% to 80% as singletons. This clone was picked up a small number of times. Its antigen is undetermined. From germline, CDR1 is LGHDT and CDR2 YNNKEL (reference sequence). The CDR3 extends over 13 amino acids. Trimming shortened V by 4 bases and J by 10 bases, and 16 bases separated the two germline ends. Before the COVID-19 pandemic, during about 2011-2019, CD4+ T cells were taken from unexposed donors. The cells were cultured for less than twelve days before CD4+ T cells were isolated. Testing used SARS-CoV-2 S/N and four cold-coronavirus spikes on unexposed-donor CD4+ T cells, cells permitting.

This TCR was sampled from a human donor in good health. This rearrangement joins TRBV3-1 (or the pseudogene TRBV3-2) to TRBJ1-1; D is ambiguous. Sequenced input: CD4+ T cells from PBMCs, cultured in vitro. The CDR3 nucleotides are TGTGCCAGCAGCCTCGTCGGGTATACCGCAGCTTTCTTT. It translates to CASSLVGYTAAFF.